The T cell receptor beta chain described here comes from a study of shared T cell receptors in the human thymus (dated by TCRdb to the early 2020s). About the study as a whole: The study examined how self-reactive, shared T-cell receptor alpha chains are generated in the human thymus.

Library preparation employed the immunoSEQ multiplex PCR assay. Not all clones reach the TCRdb copy of this immuneACCESS table, which keeps in-frame sequences only. Checked studies attribute under half of the gap to unresolved V genes and leave the rest unexplained. The sample table contains about 660,000 clones; only one count was recorded for 88% of them. The top ten clones comprise 0.0095% to 0.011% of the sample. With respect to this clone: Its antigen is currently not known. The sample holds no much larger clone one base away, and base qualities are not on file.

Its CDR3 holds 14 amino acids, cysteine through phenylalanine. Only CDR3 DNA is held: 42 bases, read in frame from base 1. From the germline V gene, CDR1 is MNHEY and CDR2 is SVGAGI. V and J are trimmed by 3 bases and 3 bases, and the gene matches miss 4 bases of the junction. The sample was also reused in another study, on human thymus T cells. As that second paper reports: Immunologically healthy infants undergoing open corrective cardiac surgery for congenital heart defects in Finland were used as donors. Thymus tissue was collected as surgical resects that were removed during corrective cardiac surgery. Biased V and J gene segment usage appeared to be present in both thymic and peripheral blood repertoires. According to the related research, thymic TCR repertoires were highly overlapping among unrelated individuals. The study characterized TCR alpha and beta repertoires from eight infant thymus samples and a few related peripheral blood samples. Donor ages ranged from about 7 to 244 days, and the cohort comprised roughly 6 male and a couple of female infants. Thymocytes were freed from the tissue by mechanical means and kept at -70 degrees C as pellets of roughly 9-34 million cells. A QIAsymphony instrument was used to extract genomic DNA from the frozen cell pellets. The immunoSEQ multiplex PCR assay was used to amplify the TCRB and TCRAD loci from a standardized quantity of quality-controlled genomic DNA. Amplicons spanned the V(D)J region at a length sufficient to cover the CDR3 and identify V and J genes. Through the commercial immunoSEQ service, the amplicons were sequenced on an Illumina platform. Corrections for primer bias and sequencing errors followed previously described methods, while TCRAD and TCRB definitions were based on the IMGT database. The repertoires were analysed using immunoSEQ Analyzer 3.0 and VDJTools for basic statistics, V/J segment usage, diversity estimates, rarefaction and pairwise overlap. Chao1, ChaoE, Efron-Thisted, Shannon and inverse Simpson indices were used to estimate diversity, which was also estimated on datasets down-sampled to the smallest sample. Repertoire overlap was assessed by strict matching of CDR3 nucleotide sequence, V gene and J gene, and clustering was done by Jaccard-based multidimensional scaling. On average, thymus samples gave 750,000 to 950,000 unique TCRB clonotypes, whereas blood samples gave around 80,000.

Recombination linked TRBV6-5 to TRBJ1-1, with 7 bases aligning to TRBD1. The sample consisted of thymocytes. This receptor was obtained from a boy under two years old with a congenital heart defect. Donor details come from another sample of the same person, matched by shared clones. The sequence in DNA is TGTGCCAGCAGTTATACAGGGGAGGACACTGAAGCTTTCTTT. Its protein is CASSYTGEDTEAFF.